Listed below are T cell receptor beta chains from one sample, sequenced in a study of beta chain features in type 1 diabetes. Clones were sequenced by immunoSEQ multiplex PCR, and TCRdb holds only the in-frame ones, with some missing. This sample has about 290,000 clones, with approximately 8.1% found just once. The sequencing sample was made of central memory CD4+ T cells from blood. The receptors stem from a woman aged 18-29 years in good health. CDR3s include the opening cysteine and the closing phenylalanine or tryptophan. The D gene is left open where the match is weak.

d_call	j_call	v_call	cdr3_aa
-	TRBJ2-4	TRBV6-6	CASSRTGGNIQYF
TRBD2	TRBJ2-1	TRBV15	CATSRDREGYYNEQFF
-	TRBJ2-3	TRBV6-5	CARPGAGVTDTQYF
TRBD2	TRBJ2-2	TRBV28	CASGLASGGTGELFF
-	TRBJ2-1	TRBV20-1	CSAPTRNEQFF
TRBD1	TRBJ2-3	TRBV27	CASSYPDRKKQYF
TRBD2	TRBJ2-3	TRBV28	CASSLGGTSSTDTQYF
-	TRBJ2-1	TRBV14	CASSQDQLFNEQFF
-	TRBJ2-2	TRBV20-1	CSAMAGGELFF
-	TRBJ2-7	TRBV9	CASSVVPDSYEQYF
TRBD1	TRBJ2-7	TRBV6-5	CASSRTGSAYEQYF
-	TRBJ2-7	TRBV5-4	CASSLRGANEQYF
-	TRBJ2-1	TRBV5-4	CASRIGMGFYNEQFF
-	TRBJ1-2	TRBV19	CASRTEPYGYTF
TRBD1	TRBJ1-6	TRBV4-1	CASRYRDRANSPLHF
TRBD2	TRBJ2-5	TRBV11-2	CASSLRLFSGSLKLETQYF
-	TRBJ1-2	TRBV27	CASTRANYGYTF
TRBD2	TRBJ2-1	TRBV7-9	CASSFGYTSGVYNEQFF
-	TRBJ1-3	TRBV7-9	CASSLSQGQFSGNTIYF
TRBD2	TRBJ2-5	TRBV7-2	CASSPTSGQETQYF
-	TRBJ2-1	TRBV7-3	CASSFFRGTDNEQFF
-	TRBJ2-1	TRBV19	CASSTRESSYNEQFF
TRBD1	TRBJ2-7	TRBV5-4	CASSVRDRVHEQYF
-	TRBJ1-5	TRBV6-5	CASSQDGYSNQPQHF
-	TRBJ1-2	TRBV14	CASSPPGGRTVGYTF
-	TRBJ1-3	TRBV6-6	CASWGAGYSGNTIYF
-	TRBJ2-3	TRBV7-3	CASSPGPPGSTDTQYF
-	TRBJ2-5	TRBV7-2	CASSFYSVQETQYF
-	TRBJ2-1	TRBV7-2	CASSRDIVYNEQFF